The sequence of this T cell receptor (beta chain) was determined in a study of blood T cell repertoires in COVID-19. About the study: T cells, B-cell-depleted T cells, or PBMCs provided the cDNA or gDNA that served as material.

CDR3 size: 14 residues. The V gene's germline CDR1 is KGHSH and CDR2 LQKENI. V lost 2 bases to trimming and J lost 5 bases, with 9 bases between them. How the authors handled the data: Amplifying reference gene primers gave estimates of nucleated cell counts. Assay used: immunoSEQ multiplex PCR; TCRdb lists only in-frame clones, some missing. V, J and clone size derive from that table, while D and trimming were established from the DNA sequence. The table includes 200,000 to 250,000 clones, about 84% detected once. Assignment of participants to cohorts was predicated upon participant-reported clinical history.

This clonotype was sampled from a woman aged 45-60 years who had recovered from COVID-19. Sequencing input: PBMCs or T cells enriched from blood (not recorded which). V is TRBV18 and J is TRBJ2-2; TRBD1 is a possible D gene (6 bases). The CDR3, as DNA: TGTGCCAGCTCACCAATTACAGGGACCGGGGAGCTGTTTTTT. As protein: CASSPITGTGELFF.